This T cell receptor beta chain was retrieved from a study of blood T cell repertoires in COVID-19. Whole-study context: Acute and convalescent COVID-19 samples came from the United States, Italy and Spain. The analysed material was cDNA or gDNA that came from T cells, B-cell-depleted T cells, or PBMCs.

Here immunoSEQ multiplex PCR was the method, and the copy in TCRdb shows in-frame clones only, minus some. Of about 42,000 clones in the sample, about 70% are singletons; the top ten hold 8.5%. The J segment lost 0 bases and the V segment lost 8 bases, leaving 6 bases of the junction unmatched. Germline CDR1 reads ENHRY; CDR2 reads SYGVKD. The CDR3 is made up of 15 amino acids. The chain links TRBV10-3 to TRBJ2-1; 8 bases line up with TRBD2. The TCR comes from a man between 65 and 80 years old with active or convalescent COVID-19. Specimen: peripheral blood. CDR3 region: CAIGSGASSYNEQFF. DNA of the CDR3: TGTGCCATCGGTAGCGGGGCGAGCTCCTACAATGAGCAGTTCTTC.